This T cell receptor (beta chain) was captured by sequencing in a study of blood T cell repertoires in COVID-19. Study information: Spain, Italy and the United States supplied samples that represented acute and convalescent COVID-19. PBMCs, B-cell-depleted T cells, or T cells were the source of the cDNA or gDNA that made up the material.

Trimming pared 5 bases from V and 2 bases from J, leaving 21 bases between. There are 17 residues in the CDR3. Germline CDR1 and CDR2: SGHTA and FQGNSA. Per the authors' pipeline: Counts of nucleated cells, estimated from reference gene primer amplification, were obtained. Sequencing was performed with immunoSEQ multiplex PCR; in TCRdb, only in-frame clones are kept and a portion is missing. The V and J calls and clone size are taken from that table; D and trimming were inferred from the DNA. This table holds 50,000 to 85,000 clones, roughly 77% found once. The source is a human donor in a cohort sampled during active COVID-19. Sequenced input: peripheral blood. The chain carries TRBV7-2 and TRBJ2-5; possibly TRBD2 for D (6 bases). The CDR3 region is CASSLGSLGGRQETQYF. The CDR3 region has the DNA TGTGCCAGCAGCCTGGGGTCGCTGGGGGGAAGACAAGAGACCCAGTACTTC.